This entry lists 28 T cell receptor beta chains sequenced from one sample in a study of cytomegalovirus exposure and HLA in healthy donors. A multiplex PCR was run with 60 Vbeta primers and 13 Jbeta primers. Repertoires were generated with immunoSEQ multiplex PCR, while TCRdb's copy carries only in-frame clones and drops some. Of around 280,000 clones detected, 70% to 90% appear once; the ten largest clones hold approximately 2.4%. Sequences were obtained from PBMCs. The receptors stem from a woman younger than 35 in good health and CMV-seronegative.

This clone was found a few times. The chain joins TRBV15 to TRBJ2-5, with TRBD2 matching over 14 bases. CDR1 is LNHNV, CDR2 YYDKDF, per germline (reference sequence). The V and J ends lost 0 bases and 4 bases, in that order; junction bases with no gene match: 1. The CDR3 contains 16 residues. CDR3 sequence (DNA): TGTGCCACCAGCAGAGATGGGACTAGCGGGGGAGAGACCCAGTACTTC. Protein: CATSRDGTSGGETQYF.

V and J are TRBV4-1 and TRBJ1-2; D is ambiguous. V lost 6 bases and J 4 bases, leaving 15 bases between the germline ends. This CDR3 has 14 amino acids. CDR1 MGHRA and CDR2 YSYEKL come from the germline V gene. The CDR3 nucleotides are TGCGCCAGCAGAAAACTTGGAGGCCGCTATGGCTACACCTTC. Its translation: CASRKLGGRYGYTF.

The chain links TRBV9 to TRBJ1-2; 8 nucleotides agree with TRBD1. Germline CDR1 reads SGDLS; CDR2 reads YYNGEE. The CDR3 is 16 residues long. Germline trimming cut 3 bases from V and 1 base from J; bases unmatched to any gene: 8. For the CDR3, the DNA is TGTGCCAGCAGCGCCTGGACAGGGTTGGATAACTATGGCTACACCTTC. Its translation is CASSAWTGLDNYGYTF.

The rearrangement uses TRBV6-4 and TRBJ2-3, with TRBD2 identical over 8 bases. Looked up from germline, CDR1 is MRHNA and CDR2 is SNTAGT. V shed 5 bases and J 2 bases; nucleotides not matched to a gene: 3. The CDR3 has 14 residues. In nucleotides, the CDR3 is TGTGCCAGCAGTACGGGGGGGCCCACAGATACGCAGTATTTT. Encoded protein: CASSTGGPTDTQYF.

J is TRBJ1-1 and V is TRBV18; D is uncertain. Germline assignment: CDR1 KGHSH and CDR2 LQKENI. The CDR3 sequence is 12 residues long. Trimming removed 9 bases at V and 0 bases at J, with 8 bases between. The CDR3 nucleotides read TGTGCCAGTGCGCTCATGAACACTGAAGCTTTCTTT. It translates to CASALMNTEAFF.

CDR3 DNA: TGTGCCAGCCGGGGGTTAAATCAGCCCCAGCATTTT. The encoded protein is CASRGLNQPQHF. The chain carries TRBV27 and TRBJ1-5; D is possibly TRBD1 (5 bases). Germline CDR1 and CDR2: MNHEY and SMNVEV (reference sequence). This CDR3 comprises 12 residues. V lost 8 bases and J 4 bases, leaving 9 bases between the germline ends.

The chain joins TRBV5-8 to TRBJ2-7, with D possibly being TRBD1 (5 bases). The CDR3 is 13 residues long. The ends were cut back, 2 bases at V and 2 bases at J, with 8 bases in the middle. The V gene's germline CDR1 is SGHTS and CDR2 YDEGEE. CDR3 coding DNA: TGTGCCAGCAGCTTAAGGGGTCCCTACGAGCAGTACTTC. Amino acids: CASSLRGPYEQYF.

This clone has only one observation. The V and J genes are TRBV30 and TRBJ2-1; 10 bases fit TRBD2. V gave up 5 bases and J gave up 8 bases; unmatched junction bases: 9. This CDR3 region has 14 residues. Germline V gives CDR1 GTSNPN, CDR2 SVGIG (reference sequence). The CDR3 sequence is CAWSVGLAGDEQFF. The CDR3 coding sequence is TGTGCCTGGTCTGTGGGGCTAGCGGGAGATGAGCAGTTCTTC. The full variable domain, in which reference TRBV30 and TRBJ2-1 provide the parts outside the CDR3, is SQTIHQWPATLVQPVGSPLSLECTVEGTSNPNLYWYRQAAGRGLQLLFYSVGIGQISSEVPQNLSASRPQDRQFILSSKKLLLSDSGFYLCAWSVGLAGDEQFFGPGTRLTVL.

The J gene is TRBJ1-1, the V gene TRBV4-1, with a weak D call TRBD1 (5 bases). The CDR3 loop spans 14 amino acids. CDR1 MGHRA and CDR2 YSYEKL come from the germline V gene. V was clipped by 1 base and J by 0 bases, with 6 bases between them. CDR3 in DNA: TGCGCCAGCAGCCAAGGGGGCATGAACACTGAAGCTTTCTTT. Translated: CASSQGGMNTEAFF.

The rearrangement uses TRBV7-8 and TRBJ1-5, with 8 bases that match TRBD1. V shed 6 bases, J shed 6 bases, and the junction held 10 bases outside the gene matches. In germline, CDR1 is SGHVS, CDR2 FQNEAQ. The CDR3 runs 15 residues. For the CDR3, the DNA is TGTGCCAGCAGTCCGGACAGGGTGGCCGGTCAGCCCCAGCATTTT. Protein sequence: CASSPDRVAGQPQHF.

This clone was found a few times. The chain links TRBV5-4 to TRBJ2-7, with 12 bases lining up with TRBD2. V lost 7 bases and J lost 4; bases outside the gene matches: 3. In germline, CDR1 is SGHNT, CDR2 YYREEE (reference sequence). The CDR3 is 13 amino acids. CDR3 DNA: TGTGCCAGCTCGACTAGCGGGGGTTACGAGCAGTACTTC. Its protein is CASSTSGGYEQYF.

V gene TRBV13 combines with J gene TRBJ2-3; TRBD1 matches 8 bases. This CDR3 is built from 15 residues. CDR1 is PRHDT and CDR2 is FYEKMQ in the germline V gene (reference sequence). V trimming: 3 bases; J trimming: 2 bases; junction bases outside the gene matches: 4. CDR3 region: CASSLRTGPTDTQYF. The CDR3, as DNA: TGTGCCAGCAGCTTGAGGACAGGGCCCACAGATACGCAGTATTTT.

V is TRBV5-1 and J is TRBJ2-6; TRBD1 matches at 7 bases. Germline trimming cut 0 bases from V and 4 bases from J; bases unmatched to any gene: 16. Germline-derived CDR1 and CDR2 are SGHRS and YFSETQ. This CDR3 has 20 amino acids. This CDR3 reads CASSLAGRNRGLEGANVLTF. DNA of the CDR3: TGCGCCAGCAGCTTGGCCGGTCGTAACAGGGGCTTAGAGGGGGCCAACGTCCTGACTTTC.

This sequence joins TRBV2 and TRBJ2-3; 13 bases align to TRBD2. Germline assignment: CDR1 SNHLY and CDR2 FYNNEI. The V and J ends lost 6 bases and 2 bases, in that order; junction bases with no gene match: 5. The CDR3 sequence is 16 residues long. CDR3 DNA sequence: TGTGCCAGCAGAGGGACTAGCGGGGTGGACACAGATACGCAGTATTTT. Translation gives CASRGTSGVDTDTQYF.

The CDR3 nucleotides are TGTGCCTGGAGAGCCGACAGGGGGGCAACTAATGAAAAACTGTTTTTT. Protein product: CAWRADRGATNEKLFF. The chain employs TRBV30 and TRBJ1-4; 9 bases are a match to TRBD1. The CDR3 has 16 residues. Germline lookup yields CDR1 GTSNPN and CDR2 SVGIG (reference sequence). V dropped 3 bases and J dropped 0; count of bases not matched to a gene: 5.

The J gene is TRBJ2-2, the V gene TRBV6-1, with D possibly TRBD2 on 6 matching bases. The CDR3 has 14 residues. Germline CDR1 reads MNHNS; CDR2 reads SASEGT. The germline V and J ends were trimmed by 8 bases and 3 bases, with 13 bases remaining between them. The CDR3 is CASQVAEYTGELFF. CDR3 DNA sequence: TGTGCCAGCCAGGTAGCGGAGTACACCGGGGAGCTGTTTTTT.

The chain uses TRBV5-5 and TRBJ1-2; D is undetermined. The CDR3 consists of 13 residues. In germline, CDR1 is SGHKS, CDR2 YYEKEE (reference sequence). The V end lost 0 bases, the J end lost 5 bases, and 8 bases lay between the germline ends. The CDR3 DNA is TGTGCCAGCAGCTTGGTCGGTGGTTATGGCTACACCTTC. This encodes CASSLVGGYGYTF.

The rearrangement joins TRBV2 to TRBJ1-4, with 8 bases identical to TRBD1. Germline V gives CDR1 SNHLY, CDR2 FYNNEI. Trimming cost V 6 bases and J 8 bases; bases outside gene matches: 5. This CDR3 is 13 amino acids long. The DNA for the CDR3 is TGTGCCAGCAGCCAACAGGGGGGGGAAAAACTGTTTTTT. Translated, it gives CASSQQGGEKLFF. The complete variable domain, with remaining parts taken from reference TRBV2 and TRBJ1-4, reads EPEVTQTPSHQVTQMGQEVILRCVPISNHLYFYWYRQILGQKVEFLVSFYNNEISEKSEIFDDQFSVERPDGSNFTLKIRSTKLEDSAMYFCASSQQGGEKLFFGSGTQLSVL.

The chain is built from TRBV29-1 and TRBJ1-1, with TRBD1 identical over 10 bases. From germline, CDR1 is SQVTM and CDR2 ANQGSEA. The V gene end was trimmed by 7 bases and the J gene end by 2 bases; junction bases not matched to a gene: 4. CDR3 length equals 13 residues. The CDR3 region has the DNA TGCAGCGGACGGACAGGGGGAAACACTGAAGCTTTCTTT. This gives the protein CSGRTGGNTEAFF.

The rearrangement links TRBV7-3 to TRBJ2-5; weak D call: TRBD2 (6 bases). CDR1 and CDR2 from the germline V gene are SGHTA and FQGTGA. The CDR3 loop spans 13 amino acids. The V end lost 6 bases, the J end lost 5 bases, and 13 bases lay between the germline ends. The CDR3 loop reads CASSGGPGETQYF. DNA of the CDR3: TGTGCCAGCAGTGGAGGGCCGGGGGAGACCCAGTACTTC.

The chain uses TRBV2 and TRBJ2-7, with TRBD1 as a possible D gene (6 bases). The germline V gene encodes CDR1 SNHLY and CDR2 FYNNEI. The CDR3 has 13 amino acids. V lost 4 bases to trimming and J lost 7 bases, with 14 bases between them. In DNA form, the CDR3 reads TGTGCCAGCAGTGGGACAGAGCCTATAGAGCAGTACTTC. It is translated as CASSGTEPIEQYF.

The chain has TRBV9 and TRBJ2-7; TRBD1 agrees at 8 bases. Looked up from germline, CDR1 is SGDLS and CDR2 is YYNGEE. CDR3 length: 15 amino acids. With 4 bases clipped from V and 2 bases from J, the junction kept 8 bases outside the gene matches. CDR3 bases: TGTGCCAGCAGCCCTTATGGACAGGGAACCTACGAGCAGTACTTC. Residues: CASSPYGQGTYEQYF. Full variable domain (outside the CDR3, taken from reference TRBV9 and TRBJ2-7): DSGVTQTPKHLITATGQRVTLRCSPRSGDLSVYWYQQSLDQGLQFLIQYYNGEERAKGNILERFSAQQFPDLHSELNLSSLELGDSALYFCASSPYGQGTYEQYFGPGTRLTVT.

This chain uses TRBV27 with TRBJ1-5; D might be TRBD1 (6 bases). Trimming removed 2 bases from V and 4 bases from J, with 9 bases in between. Germline V gene data show CDR1 as MNHEY and CDR2 as SMNVEV (reference sequence). CDR3 length equals 14 residues. The CDR3 region has the DNA TGTGCCAGCAGTTTAGCAGGGGCTAATCAGCCCCAGCATTTT. It is translated as CASSLAGANQPQHF.

In DNA, the CDR3 is TGTGCCAGCAGTCCTACTCTACGACAAGTTACTAACTATGGCTACACCTTC. Protein: CASSPTLRQVTNYGYTF. V and J are TRBV27 and TRBJ1-2, with no clear D. The CDR3 extends over 17 amino acids. Germline CDR1 and CDR2: MNHEY and SMNVEV (reference sequence). With 5 bases removed from V and 0 bases from J, the gap between germline ends came to 19 bases.

The chain combines TRBV19 with TRBJ1-5, with TRBD1 matching over 7 bases. This CDR3 is built from 14 residues. J lost 1 base, V lost 6 bases, and 3 bases had no gene match. Germline CDR1 reads LNHDA; CDR2 reads SQIVND (reference sequence). The CDR3 DNA reads TGTGCCAGTAGACAGGGGTTAAGCAATCAGCCCCAGCATTTT. Residues: CASRQGLSNQPQHF. Full variable domain (rest looked up from reference TRBV19 and TRBJ1-5): DGGITQSPKYLFRKEGQNVTLSCEQNLNHDAMYWYRQDPGQGLRLIYYSQIVNDFQKGDIAEGYSVSREKKESFPLTVTSAQKNPTAFYLCASRQGLSNQPQHFGDGTRLSIL.

CDR3 protein: CASSLGSSEQYF. CDR3 nucleotides: TGTGCCAGCAGCTTGGGCAGCTCCGAGCAGTACTTC. The chain recombines TRBV7-2 with TRBJ2-7; unclear D gene. Germline V gene sequence: CDR1 SGHTA, CDR2 FQGNSA. CDR3 length: 12 residues. Trimming removed 3 bases at V and 6 bases at J, with 9 bases between.

This chain links TRBV18 with TRBJ2-5; TRBD2 matches at 8 bases. The CDR3 runs to 14 residues. CDR1 is KGHSH and CDR2 is LQKENI in the germline V gene. Trimming at V came to 4 bases and at J to 5 bases, leaving 6 bases not matched to a gene. CDR3 protein: CASSRAGLAETQYF. Written as DNA, the CDR3 is TGTGCCAGCTCACGGGCCGGACTAGCTGAGACCCAGTACTTC.

The chain carries TRBV6-6 and TRBJ2-5; 13 bases are a match to TRBD2. Germline V gene sequence: CDR1 MNHNY, CDR2 SVGAGI (reference sequence). With 5 bases clipped from V and 4 bases from J, the junction kept 4 bases outside the gene matches. CDR3 length: 15 amino acids. This CDR3 is CASSITSGGGETQYF. The DNA of the CDR3 is TGTGCCAGCAGTATTACTAGCGGGGGGGGAGAGACCCAGTACTTC.